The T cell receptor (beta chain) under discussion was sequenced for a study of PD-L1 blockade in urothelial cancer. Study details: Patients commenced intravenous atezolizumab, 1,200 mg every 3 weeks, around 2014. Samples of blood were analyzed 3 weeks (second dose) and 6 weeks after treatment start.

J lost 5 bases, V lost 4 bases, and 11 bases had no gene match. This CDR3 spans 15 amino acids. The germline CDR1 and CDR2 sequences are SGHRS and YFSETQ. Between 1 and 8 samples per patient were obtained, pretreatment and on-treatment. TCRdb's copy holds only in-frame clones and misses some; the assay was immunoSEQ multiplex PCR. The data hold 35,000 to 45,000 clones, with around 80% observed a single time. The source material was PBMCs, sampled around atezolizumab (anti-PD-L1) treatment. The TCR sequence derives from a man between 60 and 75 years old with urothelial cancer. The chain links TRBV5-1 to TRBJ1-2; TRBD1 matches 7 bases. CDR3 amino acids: CASSGSGTDNYGYTF. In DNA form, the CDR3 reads TGCGCCAGCAGCGGCTCCGGGACAGACAATTATGGCTACACCTTC.